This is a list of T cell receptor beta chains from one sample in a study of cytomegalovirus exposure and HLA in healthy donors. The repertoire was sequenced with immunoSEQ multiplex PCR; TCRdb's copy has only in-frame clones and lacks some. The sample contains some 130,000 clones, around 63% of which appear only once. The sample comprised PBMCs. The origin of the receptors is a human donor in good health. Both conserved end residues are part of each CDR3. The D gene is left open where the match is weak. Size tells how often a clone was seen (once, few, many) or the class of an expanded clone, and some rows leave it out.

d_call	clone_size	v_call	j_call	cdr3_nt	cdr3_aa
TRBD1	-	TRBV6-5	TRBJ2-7	TGTGCCAGCCAGACAGGGATGAACTCCTACGAGCAGTACTTC	CASQTGMNSYEQYF
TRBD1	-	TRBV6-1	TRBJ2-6	TGTGCCAGCAGTGAACGGTTTGGGTCCGGACAGGGGGGCTCTGGGGCCAACGTCCTGACTTTC	CASSERFGSGQGGSGANVLTF
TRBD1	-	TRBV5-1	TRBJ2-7	TGCGCCAGCAGCCCGAGCCCGGACAGGGGCCCCTACGAGCAGTACTTC	CASSPSPDRGPYEQYF
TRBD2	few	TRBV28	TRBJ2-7	TGTGCCAGCAGACGGGCGGGGGACGAGTCCTACGAGCAGTACTTC	CASRRAGDESYEQYF
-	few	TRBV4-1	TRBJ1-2	TGCGCCAGCAGCCCCCAGGTCTACGAAGGCTACACCTTC	CASSPQVYEGYTF
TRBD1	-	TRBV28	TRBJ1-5	TGTGCCAGCAGTTTACAGGGGGCAAGTAATCAGCCCCAGCATTTT	CASSLQGASNQPQHF
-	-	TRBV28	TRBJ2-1	TGTGCCAACACCTTCTTCACCCACCGGGACGGAGGGTACAATGAGCAGTTCTTC	CANTFFTHRDGGYNEQFF
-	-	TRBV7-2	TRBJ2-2	TGTGCCAGCAGCTTAGCGGCCCGAACAACCGGGGAGCTGTTTTTT	CASSLAARTTGELFF
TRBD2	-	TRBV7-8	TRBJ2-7	TGTGCCAGCAGCTTTCCCAGGCGGGAGGGGGGCCGCGAGCAGTACTTC	CASSFPRREGGREQYF
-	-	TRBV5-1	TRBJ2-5	TGCGCCAGCAGCCCAACAAGTCGGGGGGCTGAAGAGACCCAGTACTTC	CASSPTSRGAEETQYF
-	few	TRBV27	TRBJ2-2	TGTGCCAGCAGTTTGGAGGTGTTCGGGGAGCTGTTTTTT	CASSLEVFGELFF
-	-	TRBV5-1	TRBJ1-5	TGCGCCAGCAGCTTCGGGGGAGGTCAGCCCCAGCATTTT	CASSFGGGQPQHF
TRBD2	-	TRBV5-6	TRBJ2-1	TGTGCCAGCAGGCGGGGGGGATCCTACAATGAGCAGTTCTTC	CASRRGGSYNEQFF
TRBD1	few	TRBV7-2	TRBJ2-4	TGTGCCAGCAGCTCAGGACAGGGTAACATTCAGTACTTC	CASSSGQGNIQYF
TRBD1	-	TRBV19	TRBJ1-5	TGTGCCAGTAGTTCCCTAAGACAGGGGCGAGACCAGCCCCAGCATTTT	CASSSLRQGRDQPQHF
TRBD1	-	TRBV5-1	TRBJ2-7	TGCGCCAGTCGACAGGGTGGGCCCTACGAGCAGTACTTC	CASRQGGPYEQYF
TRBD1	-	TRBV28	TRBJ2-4	TGTGCCAGCAGCCGTAAATGGGGTTTCCGGGACAGGGAAGCCAAAAACATTCAGTACTTC	CASSRKWGFRDREAKNIQYF
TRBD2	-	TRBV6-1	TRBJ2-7	TGTGCCAGCAGTCCAGGACTAGGGTACGAGCAGTACTTC	CASSPGLGYEQYF
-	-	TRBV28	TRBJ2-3	TGTGCCAGCAGAGGGGCCCTACTAGCAGAGGCAGATACGCAGTATTTT	CASRGALLAEADTQYF
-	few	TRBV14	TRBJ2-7	TGTGCCAGCAGCCAAGATGCGAGCCTAGGAACACACGAGCAGTACTTC	CASSQDASLGTHEQYF
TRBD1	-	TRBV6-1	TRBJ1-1	TGTGCCAGCAGCCCCACAGGGGGCAGGGCTGAAGCTTTCTTT	CASSPTGGRAEAFF
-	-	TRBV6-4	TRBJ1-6	TGTGCCAGCAGTCATACCCCCAGGAGGGTAGATCGTTCACCCCTCCACTTT	CASSHTPRRVDRSPLHF
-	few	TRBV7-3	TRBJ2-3	TGTGCCAGCAGCTTAAACAGCGGTACAGATACGCAGTATTTT	CASSLNSGTDTQYF
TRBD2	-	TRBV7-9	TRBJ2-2	TGTGCCAGCAGAGTCGGACTAGCGGCCACCGGGGAGCTGTTTTTT	CASRVGLAATGELFF
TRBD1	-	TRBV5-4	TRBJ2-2	TGTGCCAGCAGCTTGGTACCCCCGACAGGGTCCGGGGAGCTGTTTTTT	CASSLVPPTGSGELFF
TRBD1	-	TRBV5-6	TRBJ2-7	TGTGCCAGCAGCTTTGGCAGGGGGTACGAGCAGTACTTC	CASSFGRGYEQYF
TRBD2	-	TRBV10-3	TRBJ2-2	TGTGCCACCACAAGGACTAGCGGATTGAACACCGGGGAGCTGTTTTTT	CATTRTSGLNTGELFF
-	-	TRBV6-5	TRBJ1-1	TGTGCCAGCAGATCACAGGGTAACACTGAAGCTTTCTTT	CASRSQGNTEAFF
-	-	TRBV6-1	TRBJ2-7	TGTGCCAGCAGCCCGAGGGAGGCCGAGCAGTACTTC	CASSPREAEQYF
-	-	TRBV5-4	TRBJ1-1	TGTGCCAGCAGCTTGGAACAACTCCAGGGAGGAGCTTTCTTT	CASSLEQLQGGAFF
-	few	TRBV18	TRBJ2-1	TGTGCCAGCTCACCGGCGGCAGACGAGCAGTTCTTC	CASSPAADEQFF